This entry features one TCR beta chain sequence. Its antigen is unidentified. These data belong to a study of CD8 T cells in ankylosing spondylitis. General study points: Several highly homologous variants made up a TCR beta motif, and this motif appeared characteristic of ankylosing spondylitis blood.

TCRdb passed the 5' RACE reads through MiXCR, listing each CDR3 protein once. Among 100,000 to 150,000 distinct CDR3 sequences listed, roughly 15% were seen once. V was cut by 1 base and J by 4 bases, with 18 bases left in between. This CDR3 has 17 residues. Germline-derived CDR1 and CDR2 are LGHDT and YNNKEL (reference sequence). The chain recombines TRBV3-1 with TRBJ2-3; D remains ambiguous. The sequence came from a male donor with ankylosing spondylitis. The sequenced sample consisted of blood, either unsorted or a sorted T cell fraction (not recorded which). CDR3 sequence reads: CASSQAVRVGSADTQYF. The DNA of the CDR3 is TGTGCCAGCAGCCAAGCCGTTCGCGTGGGGTCGGCAGATACGCAGTATTTT.